The next 21 T cell receptor beta chains were all read from a single sample in a study of T cell repertoires in cytomegalovirus infection. No antigens are known for them. TCRdb reprocessed the reads with MiXCR, giving one entry per CDR3 protein. Here the sample spans hundreds of thousands of distinct CDR3 sequences, just under 30% being singletons. Specimen: cultured PBMCs, collected from culture after CMV antigen stimulation. These receptors came from a human donor in good health (CMV status not recorded). Some clones in this sample may be carry-over from other donors' samples.

The chain is built from TRBV24-1 and TRBJ1-4; D ambiguous. V dropped 6 bases and J dropped 1 base, with 8 bases sitting between them. The CDR3 totals 14 residues. From germline, CDR1 is KGHDR and CDR2 SFDVKD. Here the CDR3 DNA reads TGTGCCACCAGTTCGACGGAAACTAATGAAAAACTGTTTTTT. Protein: CATSSTETNEKLFF.

The chain employs TRBV19 and TRBJ1-5; no definite D call. Trimming cost V 3 bases and J 7 bases, with 13 bases left between them. Germline V gene lookup returns CDR1 LNHDA and CDR2 SQIVND (reference sequence). CDR3 length: 14 residues. For the CDR3, the DNA is TGTGCCAGTAGTATCAACTCCCGAGGCCAGCCCCAGCATTTT. It encodes CASSINSRGQPQHF.

This clonotype appeared a few times. The chain is built from TRBV14 and TRBJ2-1, with 13 bases that match TRBD2. The CDR3 covers 12 residues. V shed 3 bases and J 16 bases; nucleotides not matched to a gene: 3. CDR1 and CDR2 from the germline V gene are SGHDN and FVKESK. As DNA, the CDR3 is TGTGCCAGCAGCCAGACTAGCGGGGGGAGATTCTTC. As protein: CASSQTSGGRFF. Full variable domain (rest looked up from reference TRBV14 and TRBJ2-1): EAGVTQFPSHSVIEKGQTVTLRCDPISGHDNLYWYRRVMGKEIKFLLHFVKESKQDESGMPNNRFLAERTGGTYSTLKVQPAELEDSGVYFCASSQTSGGRFFGPGTRLTVL.

This clonotype was seen a few times. J is TRBJ1-4 and V is TRBV29-1; D is uncertain. V gave up 5 bases and J gave up 4 bases, with 8 bases separating them. CDR1 is SQVTM, CDR2 ANQGSEA, per germline. The CDR3 is 12 amino acids. The CDR3 DNA follows: TGCAGCGTTCGATTTTTTAATGAAAAACTGTTTTTT. This sequence encodes CSVRFFNEKLFF.

This clonotype was seen a few times. The chain carries TRBV6-1 and TRBJ1-1; D call uncertain. Germline V gene lookup returns CDR1 MNHNS and CDR2 SASEGT. V gave up 6 bases and J gave up 1 base, with 15 bases separating them. This CDR3 region has 15 residues. This CDR3 reads CASRRDPVSNTEAFF. CDR3 nucleotides: TGTGCCAGCAGGAGAGATCCGGTTTCGAACACTGAAGCTTTCTTT.

This rearrangement joins TRBV6-5 to TRBJ2-1, with 11 bases aligning to TRBD1. The length of the CDR3 is 15 residues. CDR1 MNHEY and CDR2 SVGAGI come from the germline V gene. V trimming: 5 bases; J trimming: 10 bases; junction bases outside the gene matches: 10. The CDR3 nucleotides are TGTGCCAGCAGTCCCTTCACGGGACAGGGGGAAGAGCAGTTCTTC. This gives the protein CASSPFTGQGEEQFF.

This chain connects TRBV27 to TRBJ1-1; 10 positions match TRBD1. Germline CDR1 and CDR2: MNHEY and SMNVEV (reference sequence). Losses at the gene ends were 6 bases for V and 6 bases for J; bases not matched to a gene: 10. The CDR3 loop spans 15 amino acids. The CDR3 bases are TGTGCCAGCAGCCTAGGGGGACAGGGGCTTTCTGAAGCTTTCTTT. It codes for CASSLGGQGLSEAFF.

The chain combines TRBV3-1 with TRBJ1-5, with no clear D. Germline loops: CDR1 LGHDT, CDR2 YNNKEL (reference sequence). Trimming removed 1 base at V and 7 bases at J, with 11 bases between. The CDR3 totals 14 residues. This chain's CDR3 is CASSQVATGQPQHF. In nucleotides, the CDR3 is TGTGCCAGCAGCCAAGTTGCGACGGGGCAGCCCCAGCATTTT.

This clonotype was counted only a few times. The chain has TRBV9 and TRBJ1-2; D call uncertain. CDR3 size: 14 residues. CDR1 and CDR2 (germline): SGDLS, YYNGEE. The V end lost 0 bases, the J end lost 4 bases, and 10 bases lay between the germline ends. The CDR3 is CASSVGQAPYGYTF. CDR3 DNA sequence: TGTGCCAGCAGCGTAGGGCAGGCGCCCTATGGCTACACCTTC.

This clonotype came up a few times. The chain employs TRBV2 and TRBJ2-6, with D hard to call. Trimming took off 6 bases at V and 5 bases at J, with 11 bases between the two ends. CDR3 size: 14 residues. The V gene's germline CDR1 is SNHLY and CDR2 FYNNEI. CDR3 residues: CASSDTARANVLTF. In DNA form, the CDR3 reads TGTGCCAGCAGCGACACGGCCCGGGCCAACGTCCTGACTTTC.

This clonotype was recorded at least ten times. The chain uses TRBV7-6 and TRBJ1-1, with TRBD1 matching 7 bases. Losses at the gene ends were 1 base for V and 5 bases for J; bases not matched to a gene: 7. The CDR3 consists of 15 residues. CDR1 is SGHVS and CDR2 is FNYEAQ in the germline V gene. This chain's CDR3 is CASSLGAGGRTEAFF. The CDR3 nucleotides read TGTGCCAGCAGCTTAGGGGCAGGGGGGAGGACTGAAGCTTTCTTT.

At least ten counts were recorded for this clonotype. CDR3 protein: CASSQEFIGGAGYQETQYF. As DNA, the CDR3 is TGTGCCAGCAGCCAAGAATTTATCGGCGGGGCGGGGTACCAAGAGACCCAGTACTTC. V usage is TRBV4-2 and J usage is TRBJ2-5; D possibly corresponds to TRBD2 (6 bases). Per germline, CDR1 LGHNA and CDR2 YNFKEQ. Deletions cut 0 bases from V and 0 bases from J, with 20 bases between. This CDR3 contains 19 residues.

The table lists this clonotype with a few counts. The genes are TRBV6-5 and TRBJ2-2, with D perhaps TRBD2 (5 bases). The V gene lost 8 bases and the J gene lost 1 base, with 11 bases spanning the gap. Germline CDR1 MNHEY, CDR2 SVGAGI. This CDR3 is built from 14 residues. CDR3 bases: TGTGCCAGCGGGCTAGCTATGAACACCGGGGAGCTGTTTTTT. As protein: CASGLAMNTGELFF.

This clonotype was counted ten times or more. The rearrangement links TRBV6-1 to TRBJ2-3; D tentatively reads TRBD1 or TRBD2 (5 bases each). Deletions cut 5 bases from V and 0 bases from J, with 12 bases between. From germline, CDR1 is MNHNS and CDR2 SASEGT. This CDR3 has 15 amino acids. CDR3 in DNA: TGTGCCAGCAGTCCATCCCGGGACAGCACAGATACGCAGTATTTT. Residues: CASSPSRDSTDTQYF.

A few counts support this clonotype. This chain links TRBV6-6 with TRBJ1-1; tentative D call: TRBD1 (5 bases). CDR3 length equals 13 residues. Germline V gives CDR1 MNHNY, CDR2 SVGAGI (reference sequence). Trimming cost V 4 bases and J 6 bases, with 12 bases left between them. The CDR3 nucleotides are TGTGCCAGCAGTTCGACAGAGTCCCCTGAAGCTTTCTTT. Protein: CASSSTESPEAFF.

V and J are TRBV6-5 and TRBJ1-1, with TRBD1 matching 9 bases. J was trimmed by 11 bases and V by 5 bases; bases with no gene match: 9. This CDR3 spans 13 amino acids. From germline, CDR1 is MNHEY and CDR2 SVGAGI. CDR3 bases: TGTGCCAGCAGTGAACGGGGGGACAGGGACGCTTTCTTT. Its protein is CASSERGDRDAFF.

This clonotype has more than one count but fewer than ten. The chain links TRBV6-5 to TRBJ1-3; possibly TRBD1 for D (6 bases). CDR1 MNHEY and CDR2 SVGAGI come from the germline V gene. V shed 4 bases and J shed 0 bases, with 13 bases lying between them. The CDR3 extends over 16 amino acids. The CDR3 protein is CASSSTGTNSGNTIYF. The CDR3 DNA follows: TGTGCCAGCAGTTCTACAGGGACCAACTCTGGAAACACCATATATTTT.

Ten or more counts support this clonotype. V gene TRBV10-3 combines with J gene TRBJ1-5, with 10 bases aligning to TRBD1. Losses at the gene ends were 4 bases for V and 6 bases for J; bases not matched to a gene: 3. This CDR3 contains 14 residues. Germline V gives CDR1 ENHRY, CDR2 SYGVKD. The DNA of the CDR3 is TGTGCCATCAGTGGGGACAGGGGACCTCAGCCCCAGCATTTT. As protein: CAISGDRGPQPQHF.

This clonotype has a count of ten or more. The rearrangement uses TRBV12-3 or TRBV12-4 and TRBJ2-5; no clear D gene. Trimming removed 6 bases at V and 2 bases at J, with 4 bases between. CDR3 size: 11 residues. The CDR3 DNA is TGTGCCAGCAGGTTACAAGAGACCCAGTACTTC. It encodes CASRLQETQYF.

This clonotype has just a few counts. This sequence joins TRBV6-1 and TRBJ2-1; TRBD2 agrees at 7 bases. CDR3 length: 17 amino acids. The V gene's germline CDR1 is MNHNS and CDR2 SASEGT. Losses at the gene ends were 0 bases for V and 7 bases for J; bases not matched to a gene: 12. CDR3 in amino acids: CASSEALGEGRVNEQFF. The DNA of the CDR3 is TGTGCCAGCAGTGAAGCGCTGGGGGAGGGCCGGGTTAATGAGCAGTTCTTC.

The chain couples TRBV28 to TRBJ1-2; 8 bases map to TRBD1. The V segment lost 8 bases and the J segment 6 bases; nucleotides outside the gene matches: 11. Germline V CDR1 and CDR2: MDHEN, SYDVKM. This CDR3 has 14 residues. The CDR3: CASSPTGATHGYTF. CDR3 nucleotides: TGTGCCAGCTCCCCGACAGGGGCGACCCATGGCTACACCTTC.